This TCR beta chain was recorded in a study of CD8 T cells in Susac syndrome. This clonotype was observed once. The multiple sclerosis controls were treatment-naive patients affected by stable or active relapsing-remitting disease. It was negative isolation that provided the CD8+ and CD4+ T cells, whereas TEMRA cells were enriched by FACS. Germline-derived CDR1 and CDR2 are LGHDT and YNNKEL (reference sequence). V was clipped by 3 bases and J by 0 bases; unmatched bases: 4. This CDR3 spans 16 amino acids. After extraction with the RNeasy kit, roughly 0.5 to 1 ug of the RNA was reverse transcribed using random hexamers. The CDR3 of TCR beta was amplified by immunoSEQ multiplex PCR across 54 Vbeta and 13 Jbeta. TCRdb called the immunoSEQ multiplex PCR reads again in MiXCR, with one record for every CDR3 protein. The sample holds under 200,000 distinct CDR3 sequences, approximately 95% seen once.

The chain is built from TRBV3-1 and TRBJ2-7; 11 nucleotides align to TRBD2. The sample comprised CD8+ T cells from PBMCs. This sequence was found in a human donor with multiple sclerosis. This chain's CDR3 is CASSHGLAGSSYEQYF. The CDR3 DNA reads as TGTGCCAGCAGCCACGGACTAGCGGGTAGCTCCTACGAGCAGTACTTC.